The clone carrying this TCR beta chain was observed many times. The data were obtained in a study of beta chain features in type 1 diabetes. This CDR3 contains 16 residues. The germline V gene has CDR1 SGHRS and CDR2 YFSETQ. V dropped 2 bases and J dropped 3 bases, with 18 bases sitting between them. Sequenced material consisted of expressed TCRB transcripts (all of the isolated RNA was reverse transcribed). Measured with immunoSEQ multiplex PCR; TCRdb has only the in-frame clones, and not every one. This sample has over 300,000 clones, with 6.5% to 10% found just once. The rearrangement joins TRBV5-1 to TRBJ2-7, with D possibly matching TRBD1 (6 bases). The TCR sequence derives from a woman under 30 in good health. The sequenced material came from central memory CD4+ T cells from blood. CDR3 sequence (DNA): TGCGCCAGCAGCTTCACCTCAGGACAGCTAGTCTACGAGCAGTACTTC. Its protein is CASSFTSGQLVYEQYF.